This TCR beta chain was captured by sequencing in a study of read filtering for tumor transcriptome and immune sequencing. Findings and limits, study-wide: The CD138-negative fraction was mixed bone marrow immune cells, not pure T cells. Correlation between methods rose after single-read clonotypes were removed.

Every patient had bone marrow sampled while the disease was active. This clonotype was detected ten times or more. Its cognate antigen is unknown. Molecular barcoded adaptors covering alpha/delta and beta/gamma chains were used on around 400 ng RNA. TCRdb fed the reads into MiXCR, producing one record per CDR3 protein. Counted here are 50,000 to 65,000 distinct CDR3 sequences, about 12% occurring once; the ten biggest clones make up 15% to 20%. There are 13 residues in the CDR3. V lost 3 bases to trimming and J lost 4 bases; unmatched junction nucleotides: 1. Germline V CDR1 and CDR2: DFQATT, SNEGSKA (reference sequence).

Source material: a population of CD138-negative cells sorted from bone marrow. This sequence originates from a donor at least 40 years old with multiple myeloma. This chain uses TRBV20-1 with TRBJ1-2; 11 nucleotides agree with TRBD1. The CDR3 DNA reads as TGCAGTGCTAGCGGACAGGGGGCCTATGGCTACACCTTC. It translates to CSASGQGAYGYTF.